The clone carrying this TCR beta chain came up a few times. This entry belongs to a study of T cells in Graves' hyperthyroidism and ophthalmopathy. Amplification of TCR beta CDR3 regions used RNA as the template. Researchers ran a first-round RT-PCR on the TCR CDR3 using the HTBI primer set. Via MiXCR, TCRdb re-called the multiplex PCR reads, giving one row per CDR3 protein. This table has about 480,000 distinct CDR3 sequences, about 15% appearing once. CDR1 and CDR2 from the germline V gene are MNHNS and SASEGT. This CDR3 spans 11 amino acids. The junction had 4 bases not matched to a gene; V was cut back by 6 bases and J by 10 bases.

The sequencing input was blood. This TCR was recovered from a woman aged 18-35 years with Graves' hyperthyroidism. The chain uses TRBV6-1 and TRBJ2-3; 7 bases are a match to TRBD1. This chain's CDR3 is CASRSTGAQYF. The CDR3 nucleotides read TGTGCCAGCAGGTCAACAGGGGCGCAGTATTTT.